The 19 T cell receptor beta chains below come from one sample, sequenced in a study of OX40 agonist ivuxolimab in advanced cancers. This table comes from immunoSEQ multiplex PCR, and its TCRdb copy is limited to in-frame clones, with some not included. The profile shows about 24,000 clones, around 84% of them singletons. Source: CD4+ or CD8+ T cells sorted from blood, taken in a trial of the OX40 agonist ivuxolimab. The receptors shown here come from an adult with an advanced solid tumor such as melanoma, head and neck, liver or kidney cancer.

The chain is built from TRBV7-3 and TRBJ2-5, with D possibly called TRBD1 or TRBD2 (6 bases each). V was clipped by 1 base and J by 5 bases, with 17 bases between them. The CDR3 is made up of 16 amino acids. Germline V gene lookup returns CDR1 SGHTA and CDR2 FQGTGA. The CDR3 here is CASSLNSGGSGETQYF. CDR3 sequence (DNA): TGTGCCAGCAGCTTAAATTCCGGGGGCTCGGGGGAGACCCAGTACTTC.

V is TRBV5-1 and J is TRBJ2-1, with 12 bases identical to TRBD2. CDR3 length equals 17 residues. Germline CDR1 reads SGHRS; CDR2 reads YFSETQ. V dropped 3 bases and J dropped 7; count of bases not matched to a gene: 11. CDR3 sequence reads: CASSYSSGGASTNEQFF. In DNA, the CDR3 is TGCGCCAGCAGCTATTCTAGCGGGGGGGCCTCAACGAATGAGCAGTTCTTC.

The sample holds one count of this clone. The rearrangement joins TRBV4-2 to TRBJ2-5; perhaps D is TRBD1 or TRBD2 (7 bases each). V lost 0 bases and J lost 5, with 16 bases in between. The CDR3 loop spans 16 amino acids. Germline lookup yields CDR1 LGHNA and CDR2 YNFKEQ. The CDR3 DNA is TGTGCCAGCAGCCAAGACAGGGGGAGGGTGGGGGAGACCCAGTACTTC. It translates to CASSQDRGRVGETQYF.

The genes are TRBV19 and TRBJ1-5; TRBD1 is a possible D gene (6 bases). CDR1 is LNHDA, CDR2 SQIVND, per germline (reference sequence). Trimming removed 4 bases from V and 2 bases from J, with 12 bases in between. The CDR3 length is 15 residues. The DNA of the CDR3 is TGTGCCAGTAGTAGCAGGACAGTTCGCAATCAGCCCCAGCATTTT. Protein: CASSSRTVRNQPQHF.

V is TRBV7-2 and J is TRBJ2-5; possible D gene TRBD2, 6 bases. CDR3 length: 13 amino acids. Deletions cut 5 bases from V and 5 bases from J, with 12 bases between. Germline CDR1 is SGHTA and CDR2 is FQGNSA. This CDR3 reads CASSPGTSETQYF. The CDR3 bases are TGTGCCAGCAGCCCCGGGACTTCCGAGACCCAGTACTTC.

V usage is TRBV10-3 and J usage is TRBJ2-1, with 9 bases aligning to TRBD1. Germline CDR1 reads ENHRY; CDR2 reads SYGVKD. Trimming took 10 bases from V and 10 from J; bases not matched to a gene: 11. The CDR3 covers 13 residues. CDR3 DNA sequence: TGTGCCACCACCGGACAGGGGAGTTGGGAGCAGTTCTTC. It specifies CATTGQGSWEQFF.

The chain links TRBV7-6 to TRBJ2-5; D is perhaps TRBD2 (6 bases). The CDR3 length is 15 residues. Trimming left V 5 bases short and J 4 bases short, with 17 bases between. CDR1 is SGHVS and CDR2 is FNYEAQ in the germline V gene. This CDR3 is CASSKKAGSGETQYF. In nucleotides, the CDR3 is TGTGCCAGCAGCAAAAAGGCGGGGTCGGGAGAGACCCAGTACTTC.

This chain connects TRBV5-1 to TRBJ2-5, with 7 bases identical to TRBD1. The CDR3 is 14 amino acids. From germline, CDR1 is SGHRS and CDR2 YFSETQ. With V trimmed by 4 bases and J by 3 bases, 6 bases remained unmatched. This CDR3 reads CASSPTGRKETQYF. CDR3 nucleotide sequence: TGCGCCAGCAGCCCGACAGGGCGAAAAGAGACCCAGTACTTC.

This clone was picked up a small number of times. The V call is TRBV27, the J call TRBJ2-7, with TRBD2 identical over 8 bases. The CDR3 runs to 16 residues. Unmatched junction bases numbered 15, after V lost 8 bases and J lost 3 bases. Germline CDR1 MNHEY, CDR2 SMNVEV (reference sequence). This CDR3 is CASAGLGGSGSYEQYF. CDR3 bases: TGTGCCAGCGCGGGACTAGGCGGTTCGGGGAGCTACGAGCAGTACTTC.

This chain links TRBV5-1 with TRBJ2-7; TRBD2 aligns across 12 bases. The CDR3 consists of 14 residues. The trim removed 4 bases at V and 4 bases at J, leaving 3 bases unmatched. Germline CDR1 reads SGHRS; CDR2 reads YFSETQ. CDR3 DNA: TGCGCCAGCAGCGCTAGCGGGAGGGTGTACGAGCAGTACTTC. Amino acid sequence: CASSASGRVYEQYF.

This sequence joins TRBV9 and TRBJ2-2; TRBD2 matches 8 bases. The CDR3 is made up of 14 amino acids. CDR1 and CDR2 (germline): SGDLS, YYNGEE. V lost 6 bases to trimming and J lost 6 bases; unmatched junction nucleotides: 7. The CDR3 is CASTELAEAGELFF. For the CDR3, the DNA is TGTGCCAGCACCGAACTAGCGGAGGCCGGGGAGCTGTTTTTT.

A single count supports this clone. The genes are TRBV5-1 and TRBJ2-1; 9 bases fit TRBD2. The CDR3 loop spans 15 amino acids. V dropped 5 bases and J dropped 2; count of bases not matched to a gene: 5. Germline V gene data show CDR1 as SGHRS and CDR2 as YFSETQ. The CDR3 region has the DNA TGCGCCAGCAGGGTAGCGGGAGCGGCCTACAATGAGCAGTTCTTC. Translated, it gives CASRVAGAAYNEQFF.

The J gene is TRBJ2-3, the V gene TRBV6-5, with TRBD2 identical over 12 bases. V lost 5 bases and J lost 4; bases outside the gene matches: 4. This CDR3 comprises 15 residues. Germline CDR1 and CDR2: MNHEY and SVGAGI. CDR3 DNA: TGTGCCAGCAGTCTACTAGCGGGAGGCCCAGATACGCAGTATTTT. This gives the protein CASSLLAGGPDTQYF.

The J gene is TRBJ2-3, the V gene TRBV18; D not resolved. This CDR3 contains 16 residues. CDR1 is KGHSH and CDR2 is LQKENI in the germline V gene. Between the trimmed V and J ends, which lost 1 base and 4 bases, there was a span of 15 bases. The CDR3 protein is CASSPLGSIGADTQYF. The CDR3 DNA is TGTGCCAGCTCACCACTCGGCAGTATAGGCGCAGATACGCAGTATTTT.

The rearrangement joins TRBV19 to TRBJ1-6; D is ambiguous. The CDR3 extends over 17 amino acids. The V gene lost 5 bases and the J gene lost 10 bases, with 24 bases spanning the gap. Germline V gives CDR1 LNHDA, CDR2 SQIVND (reference sequence). CDR3 sequence (DNA): TGTGCCAGTAGTCGCCCCCCGGCCTCAGGTCAACTCTCACCCCTCCACTTT. This sequence encodes CASSRPPASGQLSPLHF.

V usage is TRBV5-1 and J usage is TRBJ2-7; 10 bases map to TRBD2. The CDR3 is made up of 15 amino acids. The germline CDR1 and CDR2 sequences are SGHRS and YFSETQ. Trimming cost V 4 bases and J 12 bases; bases outside gene matches: 16. The chain's CDR3 is CASSPTGTSEEDRYF. Here the CDR3 DNA reads TGCGCCAGCAGCCCCACCGGGACTAGCGAAGAGGATAGGTACTTC. Looking up the rest from reference TRBV5-1 and TRBJ2-7 gives the full variable domain: KAGVTQTPRYLIKTRGQQVTLSCSPISGHRSVSWYQQTPGQGLQFLFEYFSETQRNKGNFPGRFSGRQFSNSRSEMNVSTLELGDSALYLCASSPTGTSEEDRYFGPGTRLTVT.

The chain carries TRBV6-5 and TRBJ1-1, with 9 bases identical to TRBD1. The CDR3 covers 14 residues. Per the germline V gene, CDR1 is MNHEY and CDR2 is SVGAGI. V dropped 5 bases and J dropped 3; count of bases not matched to a gene: 4. CDR3 DNA: TGTGCCAGCAGTAGAGGGACAGGGTACACTGAAGCTTTCTTT. Translated, it gives CASSRGTGYTEAFF.

The V gene is TRBV10-3, the J gene TRBJ2-2; D is unresolved. CDR3 length: 17 residues. Germline V lookup: CDR1 ENHRY, CDR2 SYGVKD. V gave up 0 bases and J gave up 0 bases, with 11 bases separating them. For the CDR3, the DNA is TGTGCCATCAGTGAGTCGCGTGTGCTGGCGAACACCGGGGAGCTGTTTTTT. Protein: CAISESRVLANTGELFF.

This sequence joins TRBV9 and TRBJ2-1, with TRBD2 identical over 9 bases. This CDR3 region has 15 residues. Germline V gives CDR1 SGDLS, CDR2 YYNGEE. J was trimmed by 7 bases and V by 4 bases; bases with no gene match: 9. CDR3 residues: CASSPGGAGGNEQFF. The DNA for the CDR3 is TGTGCCAGCAGCCCCGGAGGAGCGGGGGGTAATGAGCAGTTCTTC. Combining the CDR3 with reference TRBV9 and TRBJ2-1 gives the whole variable domain DSGVTQTPKHLITATGQRVTLRCSPRSGDLSVYWYQQSLDQGLQFLIQYYNGEERAKGNILERFSAQQFPDLHSELNLSSLELGDSALYFCASSPGGAGGNEQFFGPGTRLTVL.